This T cell receptor (beta chain) emerged from a study of cytomegalovirus exposure and HLA in healthy donors. Findings of the study overall: Roughly uniform depth of sequencing across donors was assumed in presence/absence analyses.

On this clone: The antigen remains undetermined.

PCR amplification relied on 60 Vbeta primers (plus 13 Jbeta primers). Here immunoSEQ multiplex PCR was the method, and the copy in TCRdb shows in-frame clones only, minus some. The repertoire includes roughly 140,000 clones, 70% to 85% of them detected once, and around 2.6% sits in the top ten. The CDR3 has 15 residues. CDR1 and CDR2 (germline): SGHTA, FQGNSA. V shed 3 bases, J shed 1 base, and the junction held 1 base outside the gene matches. Healthy bone marrow donors supplied every sample. Nominal health characterized the donors when sampled, though unrecorded immune exposures were likely. Sequencing was done on a sample of PBMCs. The V gene is TRBV7-2, the J gene TRBJ1-3; 9 nucleotides agree with TRBD1. This sequence originates from a male donor in good health and CMV-seronegative. The CDR3 sequence is CASSLDRGSGNTIYF. Written as DNA, the CDR3 is TGTGCCAGCAGCTTGGACAGGGGTTCTGGAAACACCATATATTTT.